The next 22 T cell receptor beta chains were all read from a single sample in a study of vaccination and CD4 T cells after COVID-19. Sample treatment: roughly 11-day PBMC culture with coronavirus spike peptide pools or control peptides (ViraFEST assay). CD4+ T cells that had been cultured provided DNA sequenced with the Oncomine TCR Beta short-read assay. MiXCR, applied by TCRdb to the PCR reads, yields one record per CDR3 protein. The sample includes around 13,000 distinct CDR3 sequences, roughly 69% of them seen just once. Antigen specificity for these receptors is unknown. The specimen was CD4+ T cells from blood, cultured in vitro, collected before SARS-CoV-2 vaccination. The source of these receptors is a human donor who had recovered from COVID-19.

This chain uses TRBV20-1 with TRBJ1-2; D gene ambiguous. This CDR3 region has 12 residues. Germline values: CDR1 DFQATT, CDR2 SNEGSKA (reference sequence). The V end lost 1 base, the J end lost 4 bases, and 7 bases lay between the germline ends. The CDR3 sequence is CSARVSGYGYTF. The CDR3 DNA reads as TGCAGTGCTAGAGTCTCGGGCTATGGCTACACCTTC.

The chain joins TRBV7-2 to TRBJ1-5; D may be TRBD1 (6 bases). Germline CDR1 is SGHTA and CDR2 is FQGNSA. This CDR3 is 13 amino acids long. Trimming pared 8 bases from V and 2 bases from J, leaving 10 bases between. The DNA for the CDR3 is TGTGCCAGCGGGCCAGGGGGCAATCAGCCCCAGCATTTT. It specifies CASGPGGNQPQHF. The full variable domain, completed using reference TRBV7-2 and TRBJ1-5, is GAGVSQSPSNKVTEKGKDVELRCDPISGHTALYWYRQSLGQGLEFLIYFQGNSAPDKSGLPSDRFSAERTGGSVSTLTIQRTQQEDSAVYLCASGPGGNQPQHFGDGTRLSIL.

V usage is TRBV27 and J usage is TRBJ2-2, with a tentative D call TRBD1 (5 bases). V was pared by 5 bases and J by 1 base, with 11 bases between. Germline V gives CDR1 MNHEY, CDR2 SMNVEV (reference sequence). The CDR3 loop spans 15 amino acids. The CDR3 DNA reads as TGTGCCAGCAGTGACCCCGGACAGAACACCGGGGAGCTGTTTTTT. This gives the protein CASSDPGQNTGELFF.

This clonotype was observed a handful of times. The J gene is TRBJ2-5, the V gene TRBV6-1; TRBD2 agrees at 7 bases. Germline loops: CDR1 MNHNS, CDR2 SASEGT. V was clipped by 6 bases and J by 1 base; unmatched bases: 5. The CDR3 extends over 14 amino acids. For the CDR3, the DNA is TGTGCCAGCAGCCAGGGAGGGATCCAAGAGACCCAGTACTTC. Its protein product is CASSQGGIQETQYF.

Only a few counts were recorded for this clonotype. The rearrangement joins TRBV11-3 to TRBJ1-1, with a possible D match to TRBD1 (6 bases). The CDR3 is 15 residues long. Looked up from germline, CDR1 is SGHNT and CDR2 is YENEEA. With 0 bases removed from V and 6 bases from J, the gap between germline ends came to 14 bases. As DNA, the CDR3 is TGTGCCAGCAGCTTAGATTGGGCAGGGGAGCCTGAAGCTTTCTTT. This encodes CASSLDWAGEPEAFF. The full variable domain, completed using reference TRBV11-3 and TRBJ1-1, is EAGVVQSPRYKIIEKKQPVAFWCNPISGHNTLYWYLQNLGQGPELLIRYENEEAVDDSQLPKDRFSAERLKGVDSTLKIQPAELGDSAVYLCASSLDWAGEPEAFFGQGTRLTVV.

A few counts support this clonotype. The genes are TRBV7-2 and TRBJ1-1; D might be TRBD1 (5 bases). Germline values: CDR1 SGHTA, CDR2 FQGNSA. This CDR3 spans 13 amino acids. Trimming took off 5 bases at V and 1 base at J, with 8 bases between the two ends. This CDR3 is CASSRDPNTEAFF. The CDR3 DNA reads as TGTGCCAGCAGCAGGGACCCGAACACTGAAGCTTTCTTT.

The chain combines TRBV6-1 with TRBJ1-6; no firm D call. Germline loops: CDR1 MNHNS, CDR2 SASEGT. V was trimmed by 8 bases and J by 8 bases, leaving 16 bases between them. CDR3 length: 14 residues. Here the CDR3 reads CASGSGPLDSPLHF. CDR3 coding DNA: TGTGCCAGCGGATCTGGACCTTTGGATTCACCCCTCCACTTT.

This chain uses TRBV20-1 with TRBJ1-5, with D possibly matching TRBD1 (5 bases). Germline loops: CDR1 DFQATT, CDR2 SNEGSKA (reference sequence). Trimming stripped 4 bases from V and 0 bases from J, with 10 bases between. The CDR3 extends over 14 amino acids. CDR3 in DNA: TGCAGTGCTATGGGACCGGTTAGCAATCAGCCCCAGCATTTT. Its protein is CSAMGPVSNQPQHF.

This clonotype came up once. J is TRBJ1-1 and V is TRBV4-1, with D uncertain. CDR1 and CDR2 from the germline V gene are MGHRA and YSYEKL. The CDR3 is made up of 12 amino acids. The V end lost 4 bases, the J end lost 4 bases, and 7 bases lay between the germline ends. The CDR3 bases are TGCGCCAGCAGCCCCGGGAGCACTGAAGCTTTCTTT. The encoded protein is CASSPGSTEAFF.

This clonotype was seen only once. In DNA, the CDR3 is TGTGCCAGCAGCACCCGTCGAGAAGGATTTAACTATGGCTACACCTTC. Amino acids: CASSTRREGFNYGYTF. The V call is TRBV5-8, the J call TRBJ1-2; D is ambiguous. CDR3 size: 16 residues. Germline CDR1 SGHTS, CDR2 YDEGEE. V was shortened by 4 bases and J by 1 base, with 17 bases between the two germline ends.

This clonotype has just a few counts. This sequence joins TRBV6-1 and TRBJ2-3, with 7 bases aligning to TRBD1. Per germline, CDR1 MNHNS and CDR2 SASEGT. The V and J ends lost 7 bases and 4 bases, in that order; junction bases with no gene match: 14. This CDR3 region has 16 residues. The CDR3 DNA sequence: TGTGCCAGCACCGCACGGACAGGCACAGGGCCAGATACGCAGTATTTT. This codes for CASTARTGTGPDTQYF.

The V call is TRBV6-1, the J call TRBJ1-2; 9 bases fit TRBD1. The V and J ends lost 5 bases and 3 bases, in that order; junction bases with no gene match: 4. The CDR3 runs to 14 residues. Germline V CDR1 and CDR2: MNHNS, SASEGT. CDR3 amino acids: CASSTRDRDYGYTF. The CDR3, as DNA: TGTGCCAGCAGTACACGGGACAGGGACTATGGCTACACCTTC.

Only a few counts were recorded for this clonotype. The CDR3 DNA reads TGTGCCAGCAGTCCAGGGATTTATCAGCCCCAGCATTTT. This codes for CASSPGIYQPQHF. The chain is built from TRBV6-2 or TRBV6-3 and TRBJ1-5; possible D gene TRBD1, 5 bases. CDR3 length: 13 amino acids. Trimming removed 5 bases at V and 5 bases at J, with 10 bases between. Per the germline V gene, CDR1 is MNHEY and CDR2 is SVGEGT.

In regard to this clonotype: One end of the junction is discordant with germline, which a read error may explain. The genes are TRBV7-2 and TRBJ2-3; D is unclear. The germline CDR1 and CDR2 sequences are SGHTA and FQGNSA. This CDR3 spans 14 amino acids. DNA of the CDR3: TGCGCCAGCAGCCAATACGACGGCACAGATACGCAGTATTTT. Translation gives CASSQYDGTDTQYF.

This chain links TRBV6-1 with TRBJ2-5; maybe TRBD1 (6 bases). CDR3 size: 14 residues. CDR1 and CDR2 from the germline V gene are MNHNS and SASEGT. Trimming pared 4 bases from V and 1 base from J, leaving 10 bases between. The CDR3: CASSVDSSQETQYF. The CDR3, as DNA: TGTGCCAGCAGTGTGGACAGCTCCCAAGAGACCCAGTACTTC.

This sequence joins TRBV12-3 or TRBV12-4 and TRBJ2-3; 8 positions match TRBD2. This CDR3 region has 17 residues. V lost 4 bases, J lost 4 bases, and 13 bases stayed unmatched. For the CDR3, the DNA is TGTGCCAGCAGTTCCCCTGCAGCGGGAGAAAATGCAGATACGCAGTATTTT. Its protein product is CASSSPAAGENADTQYF.

This clonotype was seen more than once but under ten times. The CDR3 coding sequence is TGTGCCACCAGCAACGGAGGGACTAGCGGGAGGTCCCCCTACAATGAGCAGTTCTTC. This translates into CATSNGGTSGRSPYNEQFF. The chain combines TRBV15 with TRBJ2-1, with 15 bases identical to TRBD2. The CDR3 covers 19 residues. Looked up from germline, CDR1 is LNHNV and CDR2 is YYDKDF (reference sequence). The junction had 9 bases not matched to a gene; V was cut back by 4 bases and J by 2 bases.

This clonotype was seen a handful of times. The rearrangement links TRBV6-1 to TRBJ1-5; D is possibly TRBD1 (5 bases). From germline, CDR1 is MNHNS and CDR2 SASEGT. This CDR3 contains 13 residues. The V end lost 9 bases, the J end lost 6 bases, and 15 bases lay between the germline ends. In DNA, the CDR3 is TGTGCCAGTTCCTCCCCCGGGGGTCAGCCCCAGCATTTT. Encoded protein: CASSSPGGQPQHF.

The chain carries TRBV15 and TRBJ1-4, with TRBD1 matching 8 bases. The CDR3 is 16 residues long. In germline, CDR1 is LNHNV, CDR2 YYDKDF (reference sequence). The V gene end was trimmed by 0 bases and the J gene end by 3 bases; junction bases not matched to a gene: 3. CDR3 sequence (DNA): TGTGCCACCAGCAGAGACCTGACAGGGGCTAATGAAAAACTGTTTTTT. Encoded protein: CATSRDLTGANEKLFF.

The CDR3 sequence: CASSAGAGRLQFF. CDR3 sequence (DNA): TGTGCCAGCAGTGCCGGGGCGGGACGGTTGCAGTTCTTC. V gene TRBV2 combines with J gene TRBJ2-1, with D perhaps matching TRBD2 (6 bases). Germline values: CDR1 SNHLY, CDR2 FYNNEI. The CDR3 is 13 amino acids. V lost 4 bases and J 12 bases, leaving 16 bases between the germline ends. Filled out from reference TRBV2 and TRBJ2-1, the complete variable domain reads EPEVTQTPSHQVTQMGQEVILRCVPISNHLYFYWYRQILGQKVEFLVSFYNNEISEKSEIFDDQFSVERPDGSNFTLKIRSTKLEDSAMYFCASSAGAGRLQFFGPGTRLTVL.

The V gene is TRBV20-1, the J gene TRBJ2-1; 12 bases are a match to TRBD2. Germline V gene lookup returns CDR1 DFQATT and CDR2 SNEGSKA (reference sequence). With 6 bases clipped from V and 5 bases from J, the junction kept 5 bases outside the gene matches. This CDR3 region has 14 residues. CDR3 sequence reads: CSAPGLAGNNEQFF. CDR3 bases: TGCAGTGCCCCAGGACTAGCGGGGAACAATGAGCAGTTCTTC.

For this clonotype: At one end, the junction sequence differs from germline, possibly due to a read error. The chain employs TRBV2 and TRBJ2-3; TRBD2 might be the D (5 bases). CDR3 length: 13 amino acids. Looked up from germline, CDR1 is SNHLY and CDR2 is FYNNEI. Here the CDR3 DNA reads TGTGCCAGCTCTAGTGGGAGCATAGATACGCAGTATTTT. Its translation: CASSSGSIDTQYF.